This TCR beta chain is drawn from a study of CD8 T cells in ankylosing spondylitis (dated by TCRdb to 2015 to 2018). Broadly, across the study: To find TCR variants linked to disease, the study profiled T cell receptor beta repertoires in ankylosing spondylitis patients and healthy donors. The full study cohort was made up of approximately 27 ankylosing spondylitis patients and 108 healthy donors. Samples of peripheral blood were taken, and for ankylosing spondylitis patients, synovial fluid was collected as well. The paper's findings and limits, for the study overall: Some motif variants had previously been reported in the synovial fluid and blood of reactive arthritis patients, which suggests shared mechanisms of disease initiation. The disease-linked clones were reported to be significantly enriched in matched synovial fluid samples from ankylosing spondylitis patients. In peripheral blood, the disease-linked clones were found at relatively low frequencies and had a CD8+ phenotype. A TCR beta motif made up of roughly eight highly homologous amino acid variants appeared to be characteristic of blood from ankylosing spondylitis patients.

The CDR3 covers 15 residues, taking in both the cysteine and the phenylalanine. The CDR3 DNA has 45 bases and is translated from base 1. Trimming takes 6 bases from V and 2 bases from J, and the germline ends sit 14 bases apart. The CDR1 and CDR2 encoded by the germline V gene are MNHNS and SASEGT. This clonotype was recorded a few times. Its target antigen remains unknown. Base qualities are not recorded, but no much larger clone differs from it by a single base. For sequencing, an Illumina HiSeq 2500 was employed. Quantitative 5'-RACE with molecular barcodes was used to prepare TCR beta libraries. Per the source publication's procedure: A new computational method based on a probabilistic model of VDJ rearrangement was used to identify disease-linked TCR variants. TCRdb passed the public sequencing reads through fastp at Q25 and MiXCR, retaining productive beta sequences. Every CDR3 protein is listed once, alongside the most common genes and DNA of its rows. TCRdb's processing, not the authors' own work, is the source of the V and J calls. The sample contains fewer than 500,000 distinct CDR3 sequences, 20% to 25% of them found a single time. Roughly a sixth of the sample rests with the top ten.

Recombination linked TRBV6-1 to TRBJ1-3, and possibly TRBD1, on 5 matching bases. The origin of this receptor is a male donor with ankylosing spondylitis. Sequences were obtained from blood, either unsorted or a sorted T cell fraction (not recorded which). The DNA sequence is TGTGCCAGCAGCCATCCAGGGTCGGCTGGAAACACCATATATTTT. Its product reads: CASSHPGSAGNTIYF.